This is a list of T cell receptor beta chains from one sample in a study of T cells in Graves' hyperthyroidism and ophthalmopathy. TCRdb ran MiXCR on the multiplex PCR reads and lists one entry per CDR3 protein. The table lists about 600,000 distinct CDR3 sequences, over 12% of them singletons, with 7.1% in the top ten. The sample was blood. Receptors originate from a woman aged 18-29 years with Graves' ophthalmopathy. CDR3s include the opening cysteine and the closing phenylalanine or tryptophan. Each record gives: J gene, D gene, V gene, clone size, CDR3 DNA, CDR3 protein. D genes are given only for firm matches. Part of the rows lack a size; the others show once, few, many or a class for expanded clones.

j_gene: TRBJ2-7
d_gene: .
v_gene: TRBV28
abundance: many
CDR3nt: TGTGCCAGCAGCCGGGGCTCTTTGGGTGAGCAGTACTTC
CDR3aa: CASSRGSLGEQYF

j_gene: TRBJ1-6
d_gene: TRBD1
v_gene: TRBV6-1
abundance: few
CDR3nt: TGTGCCACCGCCGGGACAGGGGCCTCACCCCTCCACTTT
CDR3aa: CATAGTGASPLHF

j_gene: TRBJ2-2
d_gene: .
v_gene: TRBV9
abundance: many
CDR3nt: TGTGCCAGCAGCATGATCAAAGCTAGCGGGGAGCTGTTTTTT
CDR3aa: CASSMIKASGELFF

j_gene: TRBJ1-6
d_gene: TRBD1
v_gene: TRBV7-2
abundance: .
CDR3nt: TGTGCCAGCAGCTATGGACAGGGGGATAATTCACCCCTCCACTTT
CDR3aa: CASSYGQGDNSPLHF

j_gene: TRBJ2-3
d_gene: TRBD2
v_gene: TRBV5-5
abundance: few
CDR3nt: TGTGCCAGCAGCGGGAGACTAGCGGCTAATGCAGATACGCAGTATTTT
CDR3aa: CASSGRLAANADTQYF

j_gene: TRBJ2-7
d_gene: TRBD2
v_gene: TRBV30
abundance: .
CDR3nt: TGTGCCTGGAGTCCTCTCGGACTAGGGATCGACGAGCAGTACTTC
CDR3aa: CAWSPLGLGIDEQYF

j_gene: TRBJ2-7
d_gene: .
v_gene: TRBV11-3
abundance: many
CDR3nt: TGTGCCAGCAGCTTAAGCGGAGGAGGTTCCTACGAGCAGTACTTC
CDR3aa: CASSLSGGGSYEQYF

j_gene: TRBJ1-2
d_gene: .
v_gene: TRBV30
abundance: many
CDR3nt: TGTGCCTGCTATATAGGGGGAGGCTACACCTTC
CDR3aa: CACYIGGGYTF

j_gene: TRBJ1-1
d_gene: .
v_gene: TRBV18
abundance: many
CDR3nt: TGTGCCAGCTCACCTGTAGCGCAGAACACTGAAGCTTTCTTT
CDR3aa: CASSPVAQNTEAFF

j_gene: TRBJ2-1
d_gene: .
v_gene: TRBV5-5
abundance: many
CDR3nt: TGTGCCAGCAGCTTGAGGCCGTACAATGAGCAGTTCTTC
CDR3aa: CASSLRPYNEQFF

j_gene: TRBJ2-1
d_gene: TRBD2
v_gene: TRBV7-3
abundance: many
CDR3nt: TGTGCCAGCAGCTTAGATAGCGGGGCCAGCTCCTACAATGAGCAGTTCTTC
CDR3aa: CASSLDSGASSYNEQFF

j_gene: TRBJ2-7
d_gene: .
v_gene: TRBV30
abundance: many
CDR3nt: TGTGCCTGGAGTGCCTCCCGTTTAGTAATCAACTCCTACGAGCAGTACTTC
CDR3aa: CAWSASRLVINSYEQYF

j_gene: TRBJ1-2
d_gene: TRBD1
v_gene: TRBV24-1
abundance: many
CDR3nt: TGTGCCACCAGTGATCGCCGACAGGGCCTAAACTATGGCTACACCTTC
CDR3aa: CATSDRRQGLNYGYTF

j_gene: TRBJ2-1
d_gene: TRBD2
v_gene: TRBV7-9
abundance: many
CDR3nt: TGTGCCAGCAGCTACAGGACTAGCGGGAGCTACAATGAGCAGTTCTTC
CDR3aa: CASSYRTSGSYNEQFF

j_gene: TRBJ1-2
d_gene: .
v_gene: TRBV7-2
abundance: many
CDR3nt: TGTGCCAGCAGCTTAATAGGGCCCGCCTATGGCTACACCTTC
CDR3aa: CASSLIGPAYGYTF

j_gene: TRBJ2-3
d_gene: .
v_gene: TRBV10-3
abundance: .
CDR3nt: TGTGCCATCACCACAGGAAGGAGCACAGATACGCAGTATTTT
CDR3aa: CAITTGRSTDTQYF

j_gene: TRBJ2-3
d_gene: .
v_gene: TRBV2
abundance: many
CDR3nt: TGTGCCAGCAGTGAAAGTTTAATGGGGACAGATACGCAGTATTTT
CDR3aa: CASSESLMGTDTQYF

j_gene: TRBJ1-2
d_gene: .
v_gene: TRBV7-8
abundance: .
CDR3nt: TGTGCCAGCAGCCCCGAGAGGGGAGGCTATGGCTACACCTTC
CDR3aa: CASSPERGGYGYTF

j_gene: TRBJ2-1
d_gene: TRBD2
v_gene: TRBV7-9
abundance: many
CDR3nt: TGTGCCAGCAGCCGGCAGGTGCTAGCGGGCTTCAATGAGCAGTTCTTC
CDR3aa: CASSRQVLAGFNEQFF

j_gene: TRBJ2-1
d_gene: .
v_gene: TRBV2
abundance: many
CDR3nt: TGTGCCAGCAGAGAGGTGGGGGGTGACAATGAGCAGTTCTTC
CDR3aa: CASREVGGDNEQFF

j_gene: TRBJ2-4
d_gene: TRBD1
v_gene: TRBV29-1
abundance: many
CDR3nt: TGCAGCGTTGGGGACAGGGGACAAGCCAAAAACATTCAGTACTTC
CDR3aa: CSVGDRGQAKNIQYF

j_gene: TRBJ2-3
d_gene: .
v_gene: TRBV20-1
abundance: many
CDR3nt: TGCAGTGCTCAGGAGAGGCTAGCAACAACAGATACGCAGTATTTT
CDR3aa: CSAQERLATTDTQYF

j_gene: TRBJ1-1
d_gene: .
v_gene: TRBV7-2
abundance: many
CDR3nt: TGTGCCAGCAGCTTAGTGACGGATGAAGCTTTCTTT
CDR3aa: CASSLVTDEAFF